Listed here are 25 T cell receptor beta chains from one sample, sequenced in a study of T cells after yellow fever vaccination. TCRdb reanalysed the 5' RACE reads using MiXCR and keeps one entry per CDR3 protein. The data hold 70,000 or so distinct CDR3 sequences, with 4.5% to 7.5% observed a single time. Specimen: CD4+ T cells sorted from PBMCs, collected around 16 days after the first yellow fever vaccination. Receptors originate from a man between 18 and 35 years old who received the YFV17D yellow fever vaccine.

This clonotype has ten or more counts. V gene TRBV7-2 combines with J gene TRBJ1-6; perhaps TRBD1 as D (5 bases). The CDR3 has 12 amino acids. Germline CDR1 is SGHTA and CDR2 is FQGNSA. V dropped 8 bases and J dropped 4 bases, with 6 bases sitting between them. The CDR3 sequence: CASGGYNSPLHF. The CDR3 DNA reads as TGTGCCAGCGGGGGATATAATTCACCCCTCCACTTT.

In its sample, this clonotype was seen once. A single base separates this from a much larger clone, so it may be a read error. The genes are TRBV6-5 and TRBJ2-1, with unresolved D. This CDR3 comprises 11 residues. Looked up from germline, CDR1 is MNHEY and CDR2 is SVGAGI. Trimming pared 9 bases from V and 7 bases from J, leaving 10 bases between. In nucleotides, the CDR3 is TGTGCCAGGGGGTGGGCGAATGAGCAGTTCTTC. Its translation: CARGWANEQFF.

This clonotype was observed a few times. This chain connects TRBV29-1 to TRBJ2-1; 11 nucleotides align to TRBD2. Germline CDR1 SQVTM, CDR2 ANQGSEA. The V and J ends lost 7 bases and 7 bases, in that order; junction bases with no gene match: 9. The CDR3 sequence is 14 residues long. CDR3 sequence: CSAIAGGPENEQFF. DNA for the CDR3: TGCAGCGCAATAGCGGGGGGGCCGGAGAATGAGCAGTTCTTC.

This clonotype was counted at least ten times. The CDR3 is CASSLGGLDGYTF. CDR3 nucleotide sequence: TGCGCCAGCAGCTTGGGGGGTCTTGATGGCTACACCTTC. The chain recombines TRBV5-1 with TRBJ1-2, with D unresolved. This CDR3 has 13 amino acids. Trimming took 0 bases from V and 6 from J, leaving 9 bases between them. The germline V gene has CDR1 SGHRS and CDR2 YFSETQ.

Only a few counts were recorded for this clonotype. The chain employs TRBV12-3 or TRBV12-4 and TRBJ1-1; the D gene is possibly TRBD1 (5 bases). Trimming removed 2 bases at V and 8 bases at J, with 12 bases between. This CDR3 spans 13 amino acids. The CDR3 DNA is TGTGCCAGCAGTTTAAGCGGGGGATTGGAAGCTTTCTTT. Translated: CASSLSGGLEAFF.

This clonotype showed up many times. This sequence joins TRBV20-1 and TRBJ2-1; 12 positions match TRBD2. The CDR3 has 14 residues. V shed 6 bases, J shed 10 bases, and the junction held 10 bases outside the gene matches. Germline CDR1 DFQATT, CDR2 SNEGSKA (reference sequence). CDR3 residues: CSATLAGGKNEQFF. The CDR3 DNA follows: TGCAGTGCCACGCTAGCGGGGGGGAAGAACGAGCAGTTCTTC.

This clonotype has a count of ten or more. V usage is TRBV20-1 and J usage is TRBJ2-7, with 9 nucleotides matching TRBD1. Germline V gene sequence: CDR1 DFQATT, CDR2 SNEGSKA (reference sequence). Losses at the gene ends were 5 bases for V and 1 base for J; bases not matched to a gene: 12. The CDR3 is made up of 16 amino acids. CDR3 region: CSAGRTRQGVSYEQYF. The CDR3 bases are TGCAGTGCTGGCCGAACGCGACAGGGGGTGTCCTACGAGCAGTACTTC.

This clonotype was counted at least ten times. This chain uses TRBV7-9 with TRBJ1-5, with D possibly being TRBD1 (6 bases). Trimming shortened V by 1 base and J by 0 bases, and 7 bases separated the two germline ends. The CDR3 totals 15 residues. Germline V CDR1 and CDR2: SEHNR, FQNEAQ (reference sequence). In nucleotides, the CDR3 is TGTGCCAGCAGCTTAGGGGACACTAGCAATCAGCCCCAGCATTTT. Protein product: CASSLGDTSNQPQHF.

This CDR3 reads CASSPFASSTDTQYF. CDR3 DNA: TGTGCCAGCTCACCTTTCGCTTCTAGCACAGATACGCAGTATTTT. This chain links TRBV18 with TRBJ2-3; no clear D gene. The CDR3 has 15 residues. V dropped 3 bases and J dropped 0 bases, with 10 bases sitting between them. Per germline, CDR1 KGHSH and CDR2 LQKENI.

This clonotype showed up many times. V usage is TRBV12-3 or TRBV12-4 and J usage is TRBJ1-6; no definite D call. Deletions cut 5 bases from V and 5 bases from J, with 4 bases between. The CDR3 runs to 12 residues. CDR3 residues: CASSTHNSPLHF. The DNA of the CDR3 is TGTGCCAGCAGTACCCATAATTCACCCCTCCACTTT.

Many counts were recorded for this clonotype. This CDR3 is CASSLGDRWGGIQYF. The CDR3 DNA sequence: TGTGCCAGCAGCCTCGGAGACAGGTGGGGTGGCATTCAGTACTTC. The chain joins TRBV7-9 to TRBJ2-4, with D possibly being TRBD1 (6 bases). Deletions cut 5 bases from V and 9 bases from J, with 20 bases between. CDR1 is SEHNR and CDR2 is FQNEAQ in the germline V gene (reference sequence). The CDR3 sequence is 15 residues long.

The chain links TRBV12-2 to TRBJ1-1; TRBD1 is the table's D call, not checked against the DNA. TRBV12-2 is a known pseudogene. CDR3 size: 11 residues. In DNA form, the CDR3 reads TGTGCAAGTCTCTCGGGGGCTGAAGCTTTCTTT. Translating gives CASLSGAEAFF.

In its sample, this clonotype was seen many times. This rearrangement joins TRBV4-3 to TRBJ1-6; D is ambiguous. Per the germline V gene, CDR1 is LGHNA and CDR2 is YSLEER. The CDR3 has 14 residues. Trimming shortened V by 2 bases and J by 7 bases, and 9 bases separated the two germline ends. The CDR3 DNA reads as TGCGCCAGCAGCCAATGGTCGGGAAATTCACCCCTCCACTTT. This encodes CASSQWSGNSPLHF.

This clonotype was observed at least ten times. Here the CDR3 DNA reads TGTGCCAGCAGTAAGGACAGTCCCTCTGGGGCCAACGTCCTGACTTTC. Translated, it gives CASSKDSPSGANVLTF. The chain couples TRBV27 to TRBJ2-6; tentative D call: TRBD1 (6 bases). The germline V and J ends were trimmed by 5 bases and 0 bases, with 11 bases remaining between them. Germline V lookup: CDR1 MNHEY, CDR2 SMNVEV (reference sequence). CDR3 length: 16 amino acids.

This clonotype was seen at least ten times. J is TRBJ1-5 and V is TRBV10-3, with TRBD1 matching over 7 bases. The CDR3 contains 14 residues. Germline lookup yields CDR1 ENHRY and CDR2 SYGVKD. V was pared by 10 bases and J by 6 bases, with 12 bases of the junction left unmatched. CDR3 sequence: CATGVNQGGQPQHF. The CDR3 DNA reads as TGTGCCACCGGCGTGAATCAGGGGGGTCAGCCCCAGCATTTT.

There are many counts of this clonotype. The chain has TRBV5-1 and TRBJ1-4, with no clear D. V dropped 2 bases and J dropped 6 bases, with 11 bases sitting between them. CDR1 and CDR2 from the germline V gene are SGHRS and YFSETQ. The length of the CDR3 is 14 residues. The CDR3 bases are TGCGCCAGCAGCTTAAGGGATTCGGATGAAAAACTGTTTTTT. This translates into CASSLRDSDEKLFF.

This clonotype was found many times. The rearrangement links TRBV7-2 to TRBJ2-7; 9 nucleotides match TRBD1. CDR3 size: 14 residues. CDR1 SGHTA and CDR2 FQGNSA come from the germline V gene. The ends lost 6 bases at V and 2 bases at J; junction bases unmatched: 5. In DNA, the CDR3 is TGTGCCAGCAGTCAACAGGGGGCAACCTACGAGCAGTACTTC. It translates to CASSQQGATYEQYF.

This clonotype was picked up many times. This chain joins TRBV7-2 and TRBJ2-2, with 7 nucleotides matching TRBD1. Losses at the gene ends were 2 bases for V and 3 bases for J; bases not matched to a gene: 3. The CDR3 consists of 15 residues. CDR1 and CDR2 (germline): SGHTA, FQGNSA. In nucleotides, the CDR3 is TGTGCCAGCAGCTTATACGACAGGGACACCGGGGAGCTGTTTTTT. Translated, it gives CASSLYDRDTGELFF.

At least ten counts were recorded for this clonotype. The CDR3 is CSARDSRGASDTQYF. CDR3 DNA: TGCAGTGCTAGAGATAGTAGGGGGGCTTCAGATACGCAGTATTTT. The rearrangement uses TRBV20-1 and TRBJ2-3; D is possibly TRBD1 or TRBD2 (6 bases each). The CDR3 length is 15 residues. The V end lost 0 bases, the J end lost 4 bases, and 14 bases lay between the germline ends. Germline CDR1 DFQATT, CDR2 SNEGSKA (reference sequence).

The sample holds many counts of this clonotype. The gene calls are TRBV5-1 and TRBJ2-7; D may be TRBD1 or TRBD2 (5 bases each). The CDR3 contains 13 residues. Looked up from germline, CDR1 is SGHRS and CDR2 is YFSETQ. Trimming shortened V by 0 bases and J by 7 bases, and 11 bases separated the two germline ends. The CDR3 reads CASSLEGTGEQYF. CDR3 sequence (DNA): TGCGCCAGCAGCTTGGAGGGGACGGGTGAGCAGTACTTC.

This clonotype was detected many times. The rearrangement links TRBV5-1 to TRBJ2-1; 8 bases are a match to TRBD1. The CDR3 has 15 amino acids. Germline CDR1 and CDR2: SGHRS and YFSETQ. V gave up 7 bases and J gave up 7 bases; unmatched junction bases: 13. CDR3 sequence reads: CASLAGQGAVNEQFF. The CDR3 nucleotides are TGCGCCAGCTTGGCGGGCCAGGGGGCGGTTAATGAGCAGTTCTTC.

The chain's CDR3 is CASSFGQGINQPQHF. As DNA, the CDR3 is TGTGCCAGCAGCTTCGGGCAGGGGATCAATCAGCCCCAGCATTTT. The chain links TRBV5-6 to TRBJ1-5; maybe TRBD1 (6 bases). The CDR3 is made up of 15 amino acids. CDR1 is SGHDT, CDR2 YYEEEE, per germline. V was clipped by 2 bases and J by 3 bases, with 12 bases between them.

The table lists this clonotype with many counts. The chain carries TRBV11-2 and TRBJ2-3, with D possibly being TRBD2 (6 bases). The CDR3 totals 19 residues. V gave up 5 bases and J gave up 1 base, with 25 bases separating them. Germline loops: CDR1 SGHAT, CDR2 FQNNGV. The DNA for the CDR3 is TGTGCCAGCAGCCCACGAAACCTAGACGATGCGGGACGCACAGATACGCAGTATTTT. Amino acid sequence: CASSPRNLDDAGRTDTQYF.

There are many counts of this clonotype. This chain links TRBV20-1 with TRBJ2-5, with D unresolved. V lost 0 bases to trimming and J lost 2 bases, with 10 bases between them. This CDR3 is built from 14 residues. Germline CDR1 and CDR2: DFQATT and SNEGSKA (reference sequence). This chain's CDR3 is CSARDLHRQETQYF. CDR3 bases: TGCAGTGCTAGAGATCTACACAGACAAGAGACCCAGTACTTC.

This clonotype was found many times. The CDR3 coding sequence is TGTGCCAGCACCAAGGCCGGGACAGGGGCCACCGGGGAGCTGTTTTTT. Translating it yields CASTKAGTGATGELFF. V usage is TRBV6-2 or TRBV6-3 and J usage is TRBJ2-2, with 10 positions matching TRBD1. CDR3 length equals 16 residues. The V and J ends lost 7 bases and 4 bases, in that order; junction bases with no gene match: 9. CDR1 and CDR2 (germline): MNHEY, SVGEGT.